This T cell receptor beta chain was recorded in a study of cytomegalovirus exposure and HLA in healthy donors. Study-level information: The 120 or so validation repertoires were produced on the same platform as the 670 or so repertoires of the first cohort. This was reported in a later analysis.

The table came from immunoSEQ multiplex PCR; TCRdb's copy has only in-frame clones and leaves some out. Of 120,000 to 150,000 clones listed, 70% to 90% are singletons. Concerning this clone itself: Its antigen is still unknown.

The CDR3 runs to 17 residues. The junction had 1 base not matched to a gene; V was cut back by 2 bases and J by 1 base. Germline-derived CDR1 and CDR2 are MDHEN and SYDVKM. Study-level results: The study flagged some 180 TCR beta chains as cytomegalovirus-associated.

The rearrangement joins TRBV28 to TRBJ2-2; 13 bases agree with TRBD2. This TCR came from a woman in her late teens or twenties in good health and CMV-seropositive. Input material: PBMCs. CDR3 protein: CASSLRTSGGNTGELFF. In DNA form, the CDR3 reads TGTGCCAGCAGTTTACGGACTAGCGGGGGGAACACCGGGGAGCTGTTTTTT.